These T cell receptor beta chains were read from a single sample in a study of cytomegalovirus exposure and HLA in healthy donors. Here immunoSEQ multiplex PCR was the method, and the copy in TCRdb shows in-frame clones only, minus some. Found here are about 180,000 clones, 77% of them singletons; the top ten hold over 1.1%. Sequences were obtained from PBMCs. The source is a young man in good health and CMV-seronegative. The conserved cysteine and the conserved F or W are not part of the CDR3 here. The order of the fields is J gene, CDR3 length, V gene, CDR3 protein.

TRBJ1-4	12	TRBV5-1	ASSFWTGSEKLF
TRBJ2-1	14	TRBV13	ASSTRTSVLYNEQF
TRBJ2-7	13	TRBV6-6	ASSYPIGTTCEQY
TRBJ2-7	12	TRBV5-1	ASSLGQGAYEQY
NA	13	TRBV9	ASSVSASGPYEQY
TRBJ1-3	13	TRBV6-1	ASSLSGTAGNTIY
TRBJ2-2	15	TRBV19	ASARGWPSWDTGELF
TRBJ2-7	13	TRBV5-6	ASSSTGGERRFKT
TRBJ2-7	12	TRBV6-5	ASSPVAVSYEQY
TRBJ1-1	12	TRBV19	ASSTQGAWTEAF
TRBJ2-7	11	TRBV30	AWRTSGSYEQY
TRBJ2-7	13	TRBV11-2	ASSRSGGAAYEQY
TRBJ1-1	13	TRBV30	AWRAPDRANTEAF
TRBJ1-6	14	TRBV6-5	ASSYNGVPSYSPLH
TRBJ2-3	14	TRBV5-1	ASSTPWGASTDTQY
TRBJ2-1	13	TRBV9	ASSVGAGGYNEQF
TRBJ2-3	13	TRBV27	ASFGTGGITDTQY
TRBJ2-1	10	TRBV14	ASSQFVQLPF
TRBJ2-5	11	TRBV30	AWSPTPSGTQY
TRBJ1-4	11	TRBV7-9	ASSLERNEKLF
TRBJ2-4	13	TRBV5-6	ASSKDRVAKNIQY
TRBJ2-2	13	TRBV4-2	ASSQGQWNTGELF
TRBJ2-3	13	TRBV5-1	ASSLGRTSTDTQY
TRBJ2-3	12	TRBV2	ASTKTSSTDTQY
TRBJ2-2	15	TRBV4-2	ASSPGSGGINTGELF
TRBJ2-5	13	TRBV5-1	ASSFEEDSQETQY
TRBJ2-7	14	TRBV7-2	ASSLGGTSHSYEQY
TRBJ1-3	12	TRBV30	AWSEQLSGNTIY
TRBJ1-5	15	TRBV5-6	ASSLWALQLSNQPQH
TRBJ2-7	12	TRBV28	ASSYPSGTGEQY
TRBJ2-1	16	TRBV4-3	ASSQEVWVAGGVGEQF
TRBJ2-6	15	TRBV9	ASSGTGFSSGANVLT
TRBJ2-1	14	TRBV7-2	ASSPLAALSYNEQF
TRBJ1-1	13	TRBV19	ASSPRDREGTEAF
TRBJ2-1	12	TRBV2	ASTGSGAYNEQF
TRBJ2-7	12	TRBV2	ASDRGPSSYEQY
TRBJ1-1	13	TRBV6-5	ASYPWGVLNTEAF
TRBJ1-4	12	TRBV5-8	ASSLGVGNEKLF
TRBJ2-7	13	TRBV27	ASSSRGTRFYEQY
TRBJ1-2	16	TRBV5-4	ASSSGPGTGLANYGYT